The 16 T cell receptor beta chains in this list originate from one sample, sequenced in a study of OX40 agonist ivuxolimab in advanced cancers. Receptor libraries were prepared by the immunoSEQ multiplex PCR assay. In its TCRdb copy, this immuneACCESS table keeps in-frame sequences only and misses some clones. Where compared with another copy, unresolved V genes explain less than half of these, and the others have no known cause. Across this sample there are fewer than 80,000 clones, with under 95% seen only once. Roughly 5.5% of the sample comes from the top ten. The starting material was CD4+ or CD8+ T cells sorted from blood, obtained in a trial of the OX40 agonist ivuxolimab. The receptors were gathered from an adult with an advanced solid tumor such as melanoma, head and neck, liver or kidney cancer.

The rearrangement links TRBV5-1 to TRBJ2-2; TRBD1 might be the D (5 bases). CDR3 length: 18 residues. The germline CDR1 and CDR2 sequences are SGHRS and YFSETQ. Deletions cut 4 bases from V and 0 bases from J, with 19 bases between. This CDR3 is CASSLGIGQGANTGELFF. Here the CDR3 DNA reads TGCGCCAGCAGCCTGGGGATTGGCCAAGGGGCGAACACCGGGGAGCTGTTTTTT.

The genes are TRBV18 and TRBJ1-1, with TRBD1 matching 7 bases. Germline loops: CDR1 KGHSH, CDR2 LQKENI. This CDR3 has 15 residues. Unmatched junction bases numbered 10, after V lost 1 base and J lost 8 bases. CDR3: CASSPRLITGVEAFF. For the CDR3, the DNA is TGTGCCAGCTCACCACGATTAATTACAGGGGTCGAAGCTTTCTTT.

The rearrangement uses TRBV19 and TRBJ2-1; D is undetermined. CDR1 and CDR2 (germline): LNHDA, SQIVND (reference sequence). V was clipped by 3 bases and J by 3 bases, with 3 bases between them. CDR3 size: 12 residues. CDR3 region: CASSIVYNEQFF. For the CDR3, the DNA is TGTGCCAGTAGTATCGTCTACAATGAGCAGTTCTTC.

The gene calls are TRBV7-9 and TRBJ2-2, with TRBD2 as a possible D gene (6 bases). The V end was cut by 4 bases, the J end by 7 bases, with 7 bases between. This CDR3 region has 12 residues. CDR1 and CDR2 (germline): SEHNR, FQNEAQ (reference sequence). CDR3 nucleotides: TGTGCCAGCAGCTCGGGGGTCGGGGAGCTGTTTTTT. It translates to CASSSGVGELFF.

The rearrangement joins TRBV27 to TRBJ1-5, with 7 bases lining up with TRBD1. The CDR3 contains 16 residues. Looked up from germline, CDR1 is MNHEY and CDR2 is SMNVEV (reference sequence). The V gene end was trimmed by 5 bases and the J gene end by 2 bases; junction bases not matched to a gene: 9. CDR3 DNA: TGTGCCAGCAGTGAATACAGGGGCGGGGGCAATCAGCCCCAGCATTTT. This sequence encodes CASSEYRGGGNQPQHF.

The chain links TRBV19 to TRBJ2-7; 8 positions agree with TRBD1. Looked up from germline, CDR1 is LNHDA and CDR2 is SQIVND (reference sequence). J gave up 2 bases and V 8 bases, and 5 bases lay outside the gene matches. The CDR3 runs 13 residues. The DNA for the CDR3 is TGTGCCAGTCGTTTGACAGGGGCCTACGAGCAGTACTTC. Encoded protein: CASRLTGAYEQYF. The variable domain in full, with the rest retrieved from reference TRBV19 and TRBJ2-7, is DGGITQSPKYLFRKEGQNVTLSCEQNLNHDAMYWYRQDPGQGLRLIYYSQIVNDFQKGDIAEGYSVSREKKESFPLTVTSAQKNPTAFYLCASRLTGAYEQYFGPGTRLTVT.

The chain recombines TRBV28 with TRBJ2-7; D not resolved. V gave up 7 bases and J gave up 4 bases, with 11 bases separating them. This CDR3 is 12 amino acids long. The germline gives CDR1 MDHEN, CDR2 SYDVKM. CDR3 sequence: CASKSWAYEQYF. The CDR3 DNA is TGTGCCAGCAAATCTTGGGCGTACGAGCAGTACTTC.

The chain combines TRBV5-1 with TRBJ2-7; TRBD2 might be the D (6 bases). Germline-derived CDR1 and CDR2 are SGHRS and YFSETQ. The germline V and J ends were trimmed by 1 base and 6 bases, with 14 bases remaining between them. This CDR3 is built from 14 residues. The DNA for the CDR3 is TGCGCCAGCAGCTTGCAGGCTAGCGCTGGCGAGCAGTACTTC. It is translated as CASSLQASAGEQYF.

The chain carries TRBV19 and TRBJ1-4; perhaps TRBD1 as D (5 bases). The V gene lost 5 bases and the J gene lost 6 bases, with 22 bases spanning the gap. This CDR3 spans 17 amino acids. Germline CDR1 and CDR2: LNHDA and SQIVND (reference sequence). This CDR3 reads CASSGSPGRVRDEKLFF. The DNA of the CDR3 is TGTGCCAGTAGTGGCTCCCCGGGCAGGGTTAGAGATGAAAAACTGTTTTTT.

The V and J genes are TRBV4-1 and TRBJ2-7; D is perhaps TRBD2 (6 bases). Trimming stripped 1 base from V and 4 bases from J, with 11 bases between. The germline V gene has CDR1 MGHRA and CDR2 YSYEKL. This CDR3 comprises 14 residues. CDR3 sequence reads: CASSQGDGGYEQYF. Written as DNA, the CDR3 is TGCGCCAGCAGCCAAGGGGACGGAGGGTACGAGCAGTACTTC.

This clone appeared a few times. This chain joins TRBV4-2 and TRBJ1-1; the D is unclear. The CDR3 loop spans 13 amino acids. Germline V lookup: CDR1 LGHNA, CDR2 YNFKEQ. Trimming pared 0 bases from V and 0 bases from J, leaving 2 bases between. CDR3 in amino acids: CASSQDLNTEAFF. CDR3 DNA: TGTGCCAGCAGCCAAGACCTGAACACTGAAGCTTTCTTT.

The chain uses TRBV10-2 and TRBJ2-7; D possibly corresponds to TRBD1 (5 bases). Germline-derived CDR1 and CDR2 are WSHSY and SAAADI. This CDR3 is built from 13 residues. Trimming left V 4 bases short and J 9 bases short, with 16 bases between. As DNA, the CDR3 is TGCGCCAGCAGTGGTGGTCTAGGAACAGGGCAGTACTTC. Translated, it gives CASSGGLGTGQYF.

This chain joins TRBV7-9 and TRBJ2-5; 7 bases are shared with TRBD2. Losses at the gene ends were 1 base for V and 1 base for J; bases not matched to a gene: 3. The length of the CDR3 is 15 residues. The germline V gene has CDR1 SEHNR and CDR2 FQNEAQ (reference sequence). The CDR3 nucleotides are TGTGCCAGCAGCTTAGGGGGGACTACCCAAGAGACCCAGTACTTC. Translation: CASSLGGTTQETQYF.

This chain connects TRBV10-1 to TRBJ2-5; TRBD1 or TRBD2 may be the D gene (5 bases each). The CDR3 has 13 residues. CDR1 and CDR2 from the germline V gene are WNHNN and SYGVQD (reference sequence). Deletions cut 6 bases from V and 2 bases from J, with 10 bases between. The CDR3 loop is CASRRDGQETQYF. CDR3 coding DNA: TGCGCCAGCAGACGGGACGGACAAGAGACCCAGTACTTC.

The genes are TRBV11-2 and TRBJ1-2, with D perhaps TRBD1 (5 bases). The germline CDR1 and CDR2 sequences are SGHAT and FQNNGV. The CDR3 is 16 residues long. Trimming took off 3 bases at V and 7 bases at J, with 21 bases between the two ends. CDR3 region: CASSLQLGGRDRGYTF. The DNA of the CDR3 is TGTGCCAGCAGCTTGCAGTTAGGAGGCAGGGATCGTGGCTACACCTTC.

The V gene is TRBV10-3, the J gene TRBJ1-1; the D is unclear. The length of the CDR3 is 12 residues. The V gene's germline CDR1 is ENHRY and CDR2 SYGVKD. Trimming took off 8 bases at V and 2 bases at J, with 9 bases between the two ends. This CDR3 is CAIASGNTEAFF. The CDR3 DNA reads TGTGCCATCGCTTCGGGTAACACTGAAGCTTTCTTT.